This is a list of T cell receptor beta chains from one sample in a study of cytotoxic CD8 clonotypes in ibrutinib-treated CLL. Clones were read by immunoSEQ multiplex PCR, and TCRdb kept only the in-frame ones, dropping some. The table shows 140,000 or so clones, with about 79% occurring only once. Specimen: PBMCs, collected after 12 months of ibrutinib treatment. These receptor sequences come from a human donor with chronic lymphocytic leukemia. Each CDR3 is given with its conserved first and last residue. Fields, in order: V gene, D gene, J gene, clone size, CDR3 DNA, CDR3 protein. The D gene is left open where the match is weak. Part of the rows lack a size; the others show once, few, many or a class for expanded clones.

TRBV4-1	TRBD2	TRBJ2-7	-	TGCGCCAGCAGCCAAGGACTAGCGGGTTACTCCTACGAGCAGTACTTC	CASSQGLAGYSYEQYF
TRBV7-2	-	TRBJ2-7	-	TGTGCCAGCAGCCCACTCAGGGTCTCCTACGAGCAGTACTTC	CASSPLRVSYEQYF
TRBV19	-	TRBJ2-7	-	TGTGCCAGTATGAGGCGGGACTCCTACGAGCAGTACTTC	CASMRRDSYEQYF
TRBV13	-	TRBJ1-1	-	TGTGCCAGCAGCTTAGCGGCAGTCACTGAAGCTTTCTTT	CASSLAAVTEAFF
TRBV4-1	-	TRBJ2-3	-	TGCGCCAGCAGCCAAGGCGGTAGCACAGATACGCAGTATTTT	CASSQGGSTDTQYF
TRBV5-4	-	TRBJ1-4	-	TGTGCCAGCAGCTTGGTAGGGGATGAAAAACTGTTTTTT	CASSLVGDEKLFF
TRBV19	-	TRBJ2-7	-	TGTGCCAGTAGTATCTTCGGGGGATCCCCCTACGAGCAGTACTTC	CASSIFGGSPYEQYF
TRBV6-5	-	TRBJ2-5	-	TGTGCCAGCAGCTTGACTAGGGCACAAGAGACCCAGTACTTC	CASSLTRAQETQYF
TRBV9	TRBD1	TRBJ1-4	-	TGTGCCAGCAGCGCCGGGACAGTGAAAAATGAAAAACTGTTTTTT	CASSAGTVKNEKLFF
TRBV4-2	TRBD2	TRBJ2-1	-	TGTGCCAGCAGCCAAGAGAGAGGACTAGCGGGAGGGGCCTACAATGAGCAGTTCTTC	CASSQERGLAGGAYNEQFF
TRBV4-2	-	TRBJ1-2	-	TGTGCCAGCAGCCAAGATATCGAGGTTTGGGATGGCTACACCTTC	CASSQDIEVWDGYTF
TRBV19	-	TRBJ2-7	-	TGTGCCAGTAGTATAGCAGGGGACGTATACGAGCAGTACTTC	CASSIAGDVYEQYF
TRBV4-2	TRBD2	TRBJ2-3	-	TGTGCCAGCAGCCAAGATCCGACTAGCGGGAGCACAGATACGCAGTATTTT	CASSQDPTSGSTDTQYF
TRBV7-9	-	TRBJ2-7	-	TGTGCCAGCAGCTTAGGACAGGTCTACGAGCAGTACTTC	CASSLGQVYEQYF
TRBV27	TRBD2	TRBJ2-5	-	TGTGCCAGCAGTTTAGTCCTGGCCAGCGGGAGGGCCGTTGCCCAGTACTTC	CASSLVLASGRAVAQYF
TRBV23-1	-	TRBJ1-1	-	TGCGCCAGCAGTCAATTAGTCAGGGGCGGGGAAGCTTTCTTT	CASSQLVRGGEAFF
TRBV30	-	TRBJ2-3	-	TGTGCCTGGAGTGTAATCAGGGGCACAGATACGCAGTATTTT	CAWSVIRGTDTQYF
TRBV18	TRBD2	TRBJ2-1	-	TGTGCCAGCACCATCACACTACTAGCGGACTGGAATGAGCAGTTCTTC	CASTITLLADWNEQFF
TRBV7-2	-	TRBJ1-3	-	TGTGCCAGCAGGATCACAGGAAACACCATATATTTT	CASRITGNTIYF
TRBV7-2	-	TRBJ2-3	-	TGTGCCAGCAGCTTCATAGCAGATACTAGCACAGATACGCAGTATTTT	CASSFIADTSTDTQYF
TRBV19	-	TRBJ2-3	-	TGTGCCAGTAGTAAATCGGTAGTGGGGCTCACATATACGCAGTATTTT	CASSKSVVGLTYTQYF
TRBV19	TRBD2	TRBJ2-1	-	TGTGCCAGTAAGGTGACTAGCGGGAGCCAATCCAGTGAGCAGTTCTTC	CASKVTSGSQSSEQFF
TRBV14	-	TRBJ2-1	few	TGTGCCAGCAGCACATTGGGGGGAACGGCCTACAATGAGCAGTTCTTC	CASSTLGGTAYNEQFF
TRBV30	TRBD2	TRBJ2-1	once	TGTGCCTGGAGTTCCGGGACTAGCGAAAACAATGAGCAGTTCTTC	CAWSSGTSENNEQFF
TRBV6-5	-	TRBJ1-1	few	TGTGCCAGCAGTACGAGGTACCAGGGGTACACTGAAGCTTTCTTT	CASSTRYQGYTEAFF
TRBV29-1	-	TRBJ2-5	once	TGCAGCGTTCTTGGGCCGGACCGGGAGACCCAGTACTTC	CSVLGPDRETQYF
TRBV28	TRBD1	TRBJ2-4	-	TGTGCCGTACGGACAGGGTTAAACATTCAGTACTTC	CAVRTGLNIQYF
TRBV18	TRBD2	TRBJ2-1	-	TGTGCCAGCTCACCACGACTAGCGGGAGTCTATGAGCAGTTCTTC	CASSPRLAGVYEQFF
TRBV28	TRBD2	TRBJ2-7	-	TGTGCCAGCAGTTTACGCGGGAGGCATCTAGGGGAGCAGTACTTC	CASSLRGRHLGEQYF
TRBV27	TRBD2	TRBJ2-1	-	TGTGCCAGCAGTCCCGGACTAGCGGTAGCCAATGAGCAGTTCTTC	CASSPGLAVANEQFF
TRBV28	TRBD1	TRBJ2-3	-	TGTGCCAGCAGTGTAGGGCAGGGGGCATTCCCTAGCACAGATACGCAGTATTTT	CASSVGQGAFPSTDTQYF
TRBV19	TRBD2	TRBJ2-2	-	TGTGCCAGTAGTATACGGGGGGGTAGCACCGGGGAGCTGTTTTTT	CASSIRGGSTGELFF
TRBV7-2	TRBD2	TRBJ2-7	-	TGTGCCAGCAGCTTAAATAGTCGGGCTAGCGGGAGCTACGAGCAGTACTTC	CASSLNSRASGSYEQYF
TRBV5-4	-	TRBJ2-7	once	TGTGCCAGCAGCTTGGGGGGCGGGAACTCCTACGAGCAGTACTTC	CASSLGGGNSYEQYF
TRBV18	TRBD2	TRBJ2-7	-	TGTGCCAGCTCACCCAAGTTAGCGGGGAAAAGATACGAGCAGTACTTC	CASSPKLAGKRYEQYF
TRBV4-3	TRBD2	TRBJ2-2	-	TGCGCCAGCAGCGAGGTTGGATCGGCGGGAGGGTACACCGGGGAGCTGTTTTTT	CASSEVGSAGGYTGELFF
TRBV7-9	-	TRBJ2-5	-	TGTGCCAGCAGCTTCGACGTGGAGGCCCAGTACTTC	CASSFDVEAQYF
TRBV7-8	TRBD1	TRBJ2-5	-	TGTGCCAGCAGCCCTAGGGGCAAAGACAGGGGGCGGGAGACCCAGTACTTC	CASSPRGKDRGRETQYF
TRBV7-2	-	TRBJ1-1	few	TGTGCCAGCAGCTCCAGCCGGGGGACTGAAGCTTTCTTT	CASSSSRGTEAFF
TRBV28	-	TRBJ1-2	-	TGTGCCAGCAGTATCGGGGGTGACTATGGCTACACCTTC	CASSIGGDYGYTF
TRBV4-3	-	TRBJ2-1	-	TGCGCCAGCAGCCAAACGGGGTTTAGAACCTACAATGAGCAGTTCTTC	CASSQTGFRTYNEQFF
TRBV6-5	-	TRBJ2-3	-	TGTGCCAGCAGTTACTCGCTAGGAAAATCGGGCGATACGCAGTATTTT	CASSYSLGKSGDTQYF
TRBV7-9	TRBD2	TRBJ2-7	-	TGTGCCAGCAGCTCGGGACTAGCGGGAGCAAACGAGCAGTACTTC	CASSSGLAGANEQYF
TRBV5-1	-	TRBJ2-7	-	TGCGCCAGCAGCTTTCTAGGGGGCTACGAGCAGTACTTC	CASSFLGGYEQYF
TRBV12-5	-	TRBJ2-1	-	TGTGCTAGTGGTCCCGACAGGTTCTACAATGAGCAGTTCTTC	CASGPDRFYNEQFF
TRBV30	-	TRBJ2-5	-	TGTGCCTGGAGTGGACAAGGGGACCAAGAGACCCAGTACTTC	CAWSGQGDQETQYF
TRBV29-1	-	TRBJ1-3	few	TGCAGCGGTGGACGGGATGGAAACACCATATATTTT	CSGGRDGNTIYF
TRBV25-1	-	TRBJ2-7	-	TGTGCCAGCAGTGAATCTCTGGGGCGGGACGAGCAGTACTTC	CASSESLGRDEQYF
TRBV4-2	-	TRBJ2-5	-	TGTGCCGGCAGCCAAGATGTGGGGGATTCGCAGACCCAGTACTTC	CAGSQDVGDSQTQYF
TRBV7-9	TRBD1	TRBJ2-7	-	TGTGCCAGCAGCTTAGGGTGGGACAGGGGATCCTACGAGCAGTACTTC	CASSLGWDRGSYEQYF
TRBV19	TRBD2	TRBJ2-1	-	TGTGCCAGTTTTCTAGCGGGAGCGGGCGGTGAGCAGTTCTTC	CASFLAGAGGEQFF
TRBV4-2	-	TRBJ1-2	-	TGTGCCAGCAGCCGCGTTTCTAGATTGGGGGGGAACTATGGCTACACCTTC	CASSRVSRLGGNYGYTF
TRBV19	TRBD2	TRBJ2-3	-	TGTGCCAGTAGTGCCGGGAGGGACGACACGCAGTATTTT	CASSAGRDDTQYF